The clone carrying this T cell receptor (beta chain) was counted between two and nine times. The data stem from a study of T-cell reconstitution after alpha-beta-depleted transplantation in children. As it was prepared, the TCRbeta library received unique molecular identifiers. TCRdb called the PCR reads again in MiXCR, with one record for every CDR3 protein. The repertoire consists of some 290,000 distinct CDR3 sequences, with roughly 9.5% occurring once and the leading ten covering over 9.5%. The germline gives CDR1 SGHVS, CDR2 FNYEAQ. The CDR3 totals 16 residues. Trimming pared 1 base from V and 3 bases from J, leaving 13 bases between.

V gene TRBV7-6 combines with J gene TRBJ2-1; the D is unclear. The sample consisted of PBMCs from the stem cell graft donor, taken from the stem cell graft. The TCR comes from a human donor who donated a stem cell graft to a child with SCID. The CDR3 DNA reads as TGTGCCAGCAGCTTAGTAGGTGATAGTAACTACAATGAGCAGTTCTTC. This gives the protein CASSLVGDSNYNEQFF.